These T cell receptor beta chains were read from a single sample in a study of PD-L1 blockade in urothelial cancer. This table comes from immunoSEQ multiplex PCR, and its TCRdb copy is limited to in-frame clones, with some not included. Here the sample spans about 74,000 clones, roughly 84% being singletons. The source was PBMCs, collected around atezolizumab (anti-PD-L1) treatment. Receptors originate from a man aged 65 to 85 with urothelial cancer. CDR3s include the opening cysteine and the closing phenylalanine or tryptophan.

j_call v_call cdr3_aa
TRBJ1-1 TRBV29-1 CSVVGHSNTEAFF
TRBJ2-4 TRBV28 CASSTKAGTGLNIQYF
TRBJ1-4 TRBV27 CASSLNGQVNEKLFF
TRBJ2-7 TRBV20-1 CSARWRDEQYF
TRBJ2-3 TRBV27 CASTQRGGRTDTQYF
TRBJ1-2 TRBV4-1 CASSQKGGQSFYTF
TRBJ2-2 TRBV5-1 CASSPTGATRGELFF
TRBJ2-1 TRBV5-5 CASSLSPSLNEQFF
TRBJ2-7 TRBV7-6 CASTTNGQEQYF
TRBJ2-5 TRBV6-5 CASSSGQTYQETQYF
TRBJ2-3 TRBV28 CASTRAGTATDTQYF
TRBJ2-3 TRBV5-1 CASSLGTGSSTDTQYF
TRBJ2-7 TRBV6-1 CASSDRFGGGYEQYF
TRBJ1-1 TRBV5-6 CASSPLVDSLRKNTEAFF
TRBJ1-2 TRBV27 CASSPGRKGGYTF
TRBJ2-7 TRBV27 CASSLSGGSYEQYF
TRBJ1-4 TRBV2 CASSLTPPEKLFF
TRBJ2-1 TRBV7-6 CASSSDRGLYNEQFF
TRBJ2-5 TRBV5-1 CASSPGAGPQETQYF
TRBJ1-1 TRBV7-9 CASALEPRAEAFF
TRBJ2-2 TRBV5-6 CASSSPVGELFF
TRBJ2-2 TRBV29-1 CTAGGNPTGELFF
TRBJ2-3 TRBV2 CASRRGTKTTDTQYF
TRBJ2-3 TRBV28 CESWGRSTDTQYF
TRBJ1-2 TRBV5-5 CASSLEQGTYGYTF
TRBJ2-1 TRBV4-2 CASSQVGTSKGNEQFF
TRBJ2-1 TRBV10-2 CASKVTGPYNEQFF
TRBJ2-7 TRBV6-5 CASSRPGQSYEQYF
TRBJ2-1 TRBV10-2 CASSKIAGGLGEQFF
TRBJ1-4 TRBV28 CASSLGGQANEKLFF
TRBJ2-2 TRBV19 CASSIVGRALNTGELFF
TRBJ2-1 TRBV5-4 CASSPGSGRGTGQFF
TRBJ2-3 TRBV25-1 CASSEVGIADTQYF
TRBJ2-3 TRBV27 CASSSFLAGGYTDTQYF
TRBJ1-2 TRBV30 CAWSKGPFADYGYTF
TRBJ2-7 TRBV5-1 CASSLDDPGAGEQYF
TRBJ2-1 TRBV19 CASSSVAVGGGNEQFF
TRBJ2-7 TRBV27 CASSPTRGAEQYF
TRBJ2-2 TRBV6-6 CASSYSTSGMTGELFF
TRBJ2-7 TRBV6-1 CASTWTSGFSYEQYF
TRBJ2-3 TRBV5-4 CASSQQTSGRGADTQYF
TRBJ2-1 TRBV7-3 CASSSTSAPYNEQFF
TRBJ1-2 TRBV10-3 CAISESQTQARYGYTF
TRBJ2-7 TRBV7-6 CASSLESSGTFYEQYF
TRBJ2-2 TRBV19 CASSRLAGLNTGELFF
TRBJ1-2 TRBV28 CASSLVAGGQRDSYTF
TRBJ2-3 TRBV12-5 CASVAPTGTGVFTDTQYF